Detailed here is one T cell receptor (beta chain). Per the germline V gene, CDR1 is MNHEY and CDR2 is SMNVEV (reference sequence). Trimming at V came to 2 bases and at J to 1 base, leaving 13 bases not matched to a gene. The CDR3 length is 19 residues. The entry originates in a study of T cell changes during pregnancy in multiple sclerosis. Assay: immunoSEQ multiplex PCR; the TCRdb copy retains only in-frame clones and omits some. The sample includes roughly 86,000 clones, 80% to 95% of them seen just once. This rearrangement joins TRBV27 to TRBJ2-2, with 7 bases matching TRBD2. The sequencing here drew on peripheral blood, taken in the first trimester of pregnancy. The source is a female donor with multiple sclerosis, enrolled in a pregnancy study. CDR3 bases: TGTGCCAGCAGTTTAAGGGCGGGAGAATCATATAGGAACACCGGGGAGCTGTTTTTT. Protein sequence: CASSLRAGESYRNTGELFF.